This entry concerns a single T cell receptor beta chain. This sample stems from a study of blood T cell repertoires in COVID-19. Study in general: PBMCs, B-cell-depleted T cells, or T cells provided the cDNA or gDNA that made up the material.

Clones were read by immunoSEQ multiplex PCR, and TCRdb kept only the in-frame ones, dropping some. This sample carries 100,000 to 150,000 clones, 90% to 95% of them seen once, and the ten largest clones take just over 2%. Looked up from germline, CDR1 is SGHTA and CDR2 is FQGNSA. The length of the CDR3 is 14 residues. V gave up 4 bases and J gave up 5 bases, with 14 bases separating them. V usage is TRBV7-2 and J usage is TRBJ2-5; D not certain. The clonotype comes from a man in his fifties or sixties with COVID-19, enrolled during active disease. What was sequenced was peripheral blood. CDR3 region: CASSSLTVVETQYF. CDR3 DNA: TGTGCCAGCAGCTCCTTGACTGTTGTGGAGACCCAGTACTTC.